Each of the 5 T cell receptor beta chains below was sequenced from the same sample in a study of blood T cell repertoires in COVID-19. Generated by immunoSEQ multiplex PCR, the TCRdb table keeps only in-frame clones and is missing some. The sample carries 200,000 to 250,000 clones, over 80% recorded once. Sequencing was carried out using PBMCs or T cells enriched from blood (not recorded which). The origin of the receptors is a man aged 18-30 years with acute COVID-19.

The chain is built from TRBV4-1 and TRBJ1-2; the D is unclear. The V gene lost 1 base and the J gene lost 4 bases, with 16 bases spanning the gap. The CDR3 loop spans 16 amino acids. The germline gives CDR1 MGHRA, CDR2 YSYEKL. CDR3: CASSQVETLAGYGYTF. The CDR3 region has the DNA TGCGCCAGCAGCCAAGTTGAGACCTTGGCGGGCTATGGCTACACCTTC.

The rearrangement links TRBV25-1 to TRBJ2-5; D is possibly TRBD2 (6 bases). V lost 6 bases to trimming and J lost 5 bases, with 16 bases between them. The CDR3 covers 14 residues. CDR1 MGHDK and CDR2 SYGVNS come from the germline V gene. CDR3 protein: CASSLSSGGETQYF. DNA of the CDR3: TGTGCCAGCAGCCTGAGTAGCGGAGGGGAGACCCAGTACTTC.

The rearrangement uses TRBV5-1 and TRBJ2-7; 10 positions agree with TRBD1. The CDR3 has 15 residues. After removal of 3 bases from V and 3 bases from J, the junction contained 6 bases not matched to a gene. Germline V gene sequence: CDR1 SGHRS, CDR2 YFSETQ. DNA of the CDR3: TGCGCCAGCAGCTACAACGGACAGGGGGTCTACGAGCAGTACTTC. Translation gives CASSYNGQGVYEQYF. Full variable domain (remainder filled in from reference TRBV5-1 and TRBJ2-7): KAGVTQTPRYLIKTRGQQVTLSCSPISGHRSVSWYQQTPGQGLQFLFEYFSETQRNKGNFPGRFSGRQFSNSRSEMNVSTLELGDSALYLCASSYNGQGVYEQYFGPGTRLTVT.

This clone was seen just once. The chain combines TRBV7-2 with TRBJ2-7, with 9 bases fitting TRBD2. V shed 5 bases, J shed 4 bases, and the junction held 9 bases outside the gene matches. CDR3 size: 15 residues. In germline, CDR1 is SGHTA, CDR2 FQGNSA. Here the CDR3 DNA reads TGTGCCAGCAGCACCAGCTCTAGCGGGGTATACGAGCAGTACTTC. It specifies CASSTSSSGVYEQYF.

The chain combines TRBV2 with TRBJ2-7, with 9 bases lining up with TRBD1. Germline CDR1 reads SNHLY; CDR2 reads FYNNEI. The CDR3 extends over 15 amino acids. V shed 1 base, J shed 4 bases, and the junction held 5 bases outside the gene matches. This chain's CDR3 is CASSEGDRDSYEQYF. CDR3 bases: TGTGCCAGCAGTGAAGGGGACAGGGATTCGTACGAGCAGTACTTC.